This T cell receptor (beta chain) was obtained from a study of shared T cell receptors in the human thymus. The CDR3 extends over 12 amino acids. Germline V gene lookup returns CDR1 MGHDK and CDR2 SYGVNS. The V and J ends lost 2 bases and 2 bases respectively, with 3 bases between them. Clones were sequenced by immunoSEQ multiplex PCR, and TCRdb holds only the in-frame ones, with some missing. The sample shows about 380,000 clones, about 95% of them seen only once. This receptor was taken from a human donor. The V call is TRBV25-1, the J call TRBJ1-1; D unresolved. The sequenced material came from thymocytes. CDR3 nucleotides: TGTGCCAGCAGTGAAAATAACACTGAAGCTTTCTTT. Its protein is CASSENNTEAFF.